Listed below are T cell receptor beta chains from one sample, sequenced in a study of identifying expanded T cells in peripheral blood. Sequencing used immunoSEQ multiplex PCR; TCRdb keeps in-frame clones, though not all of them. The data show approximately 50,000 clones, roughly 80% seen once. Input material: blood. Receptors were obtained from a person aged 18 to 75 in good health. Both conserved end residues are part of each CDR3. D genes are given only for firm matches. Some rows mark clone size as missing; the rest say once, few, many or name a class of expanded clone.

cdr3_nt: TGTGCCAGCAGCTTGGGACGGTTGACTGAAGCTTTCTTT; cdr3_aa: CASSLGRLTEAFF; d_call: -; v_call: TRBV7-2; j_call: TRBJ1-1; clone_size: -
cdr3_nt: TGCGCCAGCAGTGAGGGACTAGCGGGACCTAACACCGGGGAGCTGTTTTTT; cdr3_aa: CASSEGLAGPNTGELFF; d_call: TRBD2; v_call: TRBV10-2; j_call: TRBJ2-2; clone_size: -
cdr3_nt: TGTGCCTGGAGTTCTTGGGGGGGCTCTGGAAACACCATATATTTT; cdr3_aa: CAWSSWGGSGNTIYF; d_call: -; v_call: TRBV30; j_call: TRBJ1-3; clone_size: few
cdr3_nt: TGTGCCAGCAGTTTGTCCAGACCCAACTATGGCTACACCTTC; cdr3_aa: CASSLSRPNYGYTF; d_call: -; v_call: TRBV27; j_call: TRBJ1-2; clone_size: -
cdr3_nt: TGTGCCAGCAGCTCACCGGTCCGGGGCGAGCAGTACTTC; cdr3_aa: CASSSPVRGEQYF; d_call: -; v_call: TRBV27; j_call: TRBJ2-7; clone_size: few
cdr3_nt: TGTGCCAGCAGCGTAGCACAGGGGGCAGAAGGCTACACCTTC; cdr3_aa: CASSVAQGAEGYTF; d_call: TRBD1; v_call: TRBV13; j_call: TRBJ1-2; clone_size: -
cdr3_nt: TGTGCCACCAGCAGAGATATAGCGGGAAACAACTACAATGAGCAGTTCTTC; cdr3_aa: CATSRDIAGNNYNEQFF; d_call: TRBD2; v_call: TRBV15; j_call: TRBJ2-1; clone_size: -
cdr3_nt: TGTGCCAGCAGATTGACAGAGAACACTGAAGCTTTCTTT; cdr3_aa: CASRLTENTEAFF; d_call: -; v_call: TRBV2; j_call: TRBJ1-1; clone_size: -
cdr3_nt: TGCGCCAGCAGTTTACGGACAGGACAGGGTGGATTTGGAACTGAAGCTTTCTTT; cdr3_aa: CASSLRTGQGGFGTEAFF; d_call: TRBD1; v_call: TRBV10-2; j_call: TRBJ1-1; clone_size: -
cdr3_nt: TGTGCCAGCAGCTTAATGGCGGGAGACGAGCAGTACTTC; cdr3_aa: CASSLMAGDEQYF; d_call: TRBD2; v_call: TRBV11-3; j_call: TRBJ2-7; clone_size: -
cdr3_nt: TGTGCCAGCAGCTTAGGGGGAGGCAATCAGCCCCAGCATTTT; cdr3_aa: CASSLGGGNQPQHF; d_call: -; v_call: TRBV7-8; j_call: TRBJ1-5; clone_size: few
cdr3_nt: TGTGCCAGCAGCTTGGGACAGGGGGTGATAGATACGCAGTATTTT; cdr3_aa: CASSLGQGVIDTQYF; d_call: TRBD1; v_call: TRBV7-2; j_call: TRBJ2-3; clone_size: -
cdr3_nt: TGTGCCAGCAGCCTCGGGGATGGCTACACCTTC; cdr3_aa: CASSLGDGYTF; d_call: -; v_call: TRBV6-1; j_call: TRBJ1-2; clone_size: -
cdr3_nt: TGCGCCAGCAGCCCACGTTCAGGGGACGCGGGACTGGGCTCTGAAGCTTTCTTT; cdr3_aa: CASSPRSGDAGLGSEAFF; d_call: -; v_call: TRBV5-1; j_call: TRBJ1-1; clone_size: -
cdr3_nt: TGTGCCAGCAGCGGGACAGGGGTTTTCACCGGGGAGCTGTTTTTT; cdr3_aa: CASSGTGVFTGELFF; d_call: TRBD1; v_call: TRBV7-2; j_call: TRBJ2-2; clone_size: few
cdr3_nt: TGCGCCAGCAGCTTGGTACAAGAGACCCAGTACTTC; cdr3_aa: CASSLVQETQYF; d_call: -; v_call: TRBV5-1; j_call: TRBJ2-5; clone_size: -
cdr3_nt: TGCGCCAGCAGTGAGTCGAACCTAGTCCATACGCAGTATTTT; cdr3_aa: CASSESNLVHTQYF; d_call: -; v_call: TRBV10-2; j_call: TRBJ2-3; clone_size: -
cdr3_nt: TGTGCCACCAGCAGAAGACAGGACCTCACCGGGGAGCTGTTTTTT; cdr3_aa: CATSRRQDLTGELFF; d_call: -; v_call: TRBV15; j_call: TRBJ2-2; clone_size: -
cdr3_nt: TGTGCCAGCAGTTTGCCGGGACAGAGGTTCTACGAGCAGTACTTC; cdr3_aa: CASSLPGQRFYEQYF; d_call: TRBD1; v_call: TRBV28; j_call: TRBJ2-7; clone_size: -
cdr3_nt: TGTGCCAGCAGTGGACAGGGGAGCAATCAGCCCCAGCATTTT; cdr3_aa: CASSGQGSNQPQHF; d_call: TRBD1; v_call: TRBV28; j_call: TRBJ1-5; clone_size: -
cdr3_nt: TGTGCCAGTAGTTCCTGGGGCACTGAAGCTTTCTTT; cdr3_aa: CASSSWGTEAFF; d_call: -; v_call: TRBV19; j_call: TRBJ1-1; clone_size: once
cdr3_nt: TGTGCCAGCAGCCCTACAGGCGCCACTGAAGCTTTCTTT; cdr3_aa: CASSPTGATEAFF; d_call: -; v_call: TRBV7-9; j_call: TRBJ1-1; clone_size: -
cdr3_nt: TGCGCCAGCAGGGGCGGGACTTTCGTTTCGTACAATGAGCAGTTCTTC; cdr3_aa: CASRGGTFVSYNEQFF; d_call: -; v_call: TRBV5-1; j_call: TRBJ2-1; clone_size: -
cdr3_nt: TGTGCCAGCAGCCGGGCTAGCGGGGGGGGGAAAGATACGCAGTATTTT; cdr3_aa: CASSRASGGGKDTQYF; d_call: TRBD2; v_call: TRBV7-2; j_call: TRBJ2-3; clone_size: -
cdr3_nt: TGTGCCAGCCGGAGACAGGGCAATCAGCCCCAGCATTTT; cdr3_aa: CASRRQGNQPQHF; d_call: -; v_call: TRBV6-6; j_call: TRBJ1-5; clone_size: -
cdr3_nt: TGTGCCAGCAGCGCCAGGACAGGGGTAGAGACCCAGTACTTC; cdr3_aa: CASSARTGVETQYF; d_call: TRBD1; v_call: TRBV9; j_call: TRBJ2-5; clone_size: -
cdr3_nt: TGCGCCAGCAGCCAAGATTCTGGAGGGAGGGCCGTCAATGAGCAGTTCTTC; cdr3_aa: CASSQDSGGRAVNEQFF; d_call: TRBD2; v_call: TRBV4-1; j_call: TRBJ2-1; clone_size: -
cdr3_nt: TGTGCCAGCAGCGAGTCGAACACCGGGGAGCTGTTTTTT; cdr3_aa: CASSESNTGELFF; d_call: -; v_call: TRBV9; j_call: TRBJ2-2; clone_size: few
cdr3_nt: TGTGCCTGGAGTAACGGGGCGAATGAAAAACTGTTTTTT; cdr3_aa: CAWSNGANEKLFF; d_call: -; v_call: TRBV30; j_call: TRBJ1-4; clone_size: -
cdr3_nt: TGTGCCAGCAGTTACAGGGAGGGCCAGCCCCAGCATTTT; cdr3_aa: CASSYREGQPQHF; d_call: -; v_call: TRBV6-6; j_call: TRBJ1-5; clone_size: once
cdr3_nt: TGTGCCAGTAGTATAACGGCAGGGGGCTTGTACGAGCAGTACTTC; cdr3_aa: CASSITAGGLYEQYF; d_call: TRBD1; v_call: TRBV19; j_call: TRBJ2-7; clone_size: once
cdr3_nt: TGTGCCAGCAGCACGGGACCAAGGAACACCGGGGAGCTGTTTTTT; cdr3_aa: CASSTGPRNTGELFF; d_call: -; v_call: TRBV7-2; j_call: TRBJ2-2; clone_size: -
cdr3_nt: TGTGCCAGCAGCTTGAAAGGGACCCCTGAAGCTTTCTTT; cdr3_aa: CASSLKGTPEAFF; d_call: -; v_call: TRBV5-4; j_call: TRBJ1-1; clone_size: -
cdr3_nt: TGTGCCAGCAGTTACGGGAGGAGCCAGCCCCAGCATTTT; cdr3_aa: CASSYGRSQPQHF; d_call: -; v_call: TRBV6-5; j_call: TRBJ1-5; clone_size: few
cdr3_nt: TGCAGCGGTTCGACAGAGACGGGACTAGCGGGAGCTGGCGAGCAGTACTTC; cdr3_aa: CSGSTETGLAGAGEQYF; d_call: TRBD2; v_call: TRBV29-1; j_call: TRBJ2-7; clone_size: -
cdr3_nt: TGTGCCAGCAGCCGCGACAGTTCCTCTGGAAACACCATATATTTT; cdr3_aa: CASSRDSSSGNTIYF; d_call: -; v_call: TRBV7-2; j_call: TRBJ1-3; clone_size: -
cdr3_nt: TGTGCCAGCAGTTACATGGATAGCTCGTATGAGCAGTTCTTC; cdr3_aa: CASSYMDSSYEQFF; d_call: -; v_call: TRBV6-5; j_call: TRBJ2-1; clone_size: once
cdr3_nt: TGTGCCACTATGGGGGGGCGCGAGCTTTATGGCTACACCTTC; cdr3_aa: CATMGGRELYGYTF; d_call: -; v_call: TRBV19; j_call: TRBJ1-2; clone_size: -
cdr3_nt: TGTGCCAGCAGTTACTCGGCCTTAATGAACACTGAAGCTTTCTTT; cdr3_aa: CASSYSALMNTEAFF; d_call: -; v_call: TRBV6-5; j_call: TRBJ1-1; clone_size: -
cdr3_nt: TGTGCCAGCAGCTTAATACAGGGCTCTGGGGCCAACGTCCTGACTTTC; cdr3_aa: CASSLIQGSGANVLTF; d_call: -; v_call: TRBV5-6; j_call: TRBJ2-6; clone_size: -
cdr3_nt: TGTGCCAGCAGCTCCAAGACGACTAACTATGGCTACACCTTC; cdr3_aa: CASSSKTTNYGYTF; d_call: -; v_call: TRBV2; j_call: TRBJ1-2; clone_size: -
cdr3_nt: TGTGCCAGTGAGGGGGACAGGGGGGGTAATGAGCAGTTCTTC; cdr3_aa: CASEGDRGGNEQFF; d_call: TRBD1; v_call: TRBV6-1; j_call: TRBJ2-1; clone_size: -
cdr3_nt: TGCGCCAGCAGCTTGGGTAGGGCCGGAGAGACCCAGTACTTC; cdr3_aa: CASSLGRAGETQYF; d_call: -; v_call: TRBV5-1; j_call: TRBJ2-5; clone_size: -
cdr3_nt: TGTGCCAGCAGAACTGATAGCTCCTATAATTCACCCCTCCACTTT; cdr3_aa: CASRTDSSYNSPLHF; d_call: -; v_call: TRBV2; j_call: TRBJ1-6; clone_size: -
cdr3_nt: TGTGCCAGCAGCACCACAGGGGGCATCTACGAGCAGTACTTC; cdr3_aa: CASSTTGGIYEQYF; d_call: TRBD1; v_call: TRBV7-6; j_call: TRBJ2-7; clone_size: -
cdr3_nt: TGCGCCAGCAGCTTGTTTGGGGGAGACTATGGCTACACCTTC; cdr3_aa: CASSLFGGDYGYTF; d_call: -; v_call: TRBV5-1; j_call: TRBJ1-2; clone_size: -
cdr3_nt: TGTGCCAGCAGCTTAGCGGTCTTGGGGGGCGAGCAGTTCTTC; cdr3_aa: CASSLAVLGGEQFF; d_call: -; v_call: TRBV7-9; j_call: TRBJ2-1; clone_size: -
cdr3_nt: TGTGCTAGTGGTTTGGGACAGGGGGACGGGGAGACCCAGTACTTC; cdr3_aa: CASGLGQGDGETQYF; d_call: TRBD1; v_call: TRBV12-5; j_call: TRBJ2-5; clone_size: few